The table lists the clone carrying this TCR beta chain with a count of one. Its antigen is not identified. PCR primers comprised 60 Vbeta and 13 Jbeta primers. The assay was immunoSEQ multiplex PCR, and TCRdb's table has in-frame clones only and misses some. Of under 200,000 clones listed, approximately 80% are singletons. The CDR3 extends over 14 amino acids. CDR1 is KGHSH and CDR2 is LQKENI in the germline V gene. J gave up 3 bases and V 2 bases, and 2 bases lay outside the gene matches. This sample is part of a study of cytomegalovirus exposure and HLA in healthy donors. Overall study results and limits: Reports indicated that the classifier achieved high specificity and sensitivity in diagnosing cytomegalovirus status.

J is TRBJ2-3 and V is TRBV18, with 7 bases fitting TRBD1. The sample was PBMCs. This TCR was sampled from a man aged 50 to 59 in good health and CMV-seropositive. Written as DNA, the CDR3 is TGTGCCAGCTCACCAACGACAGGGACAGATACGCAGTATTTT. Translated: CASSPTTGTDTQYF.